One sample yielded the 27 T cell receptor beta chains listed below, sequenced in a study of T cell clonality in common variable immunodeficiency. This table comes from immunoSEQ multiplex PCR, and its TCRdb copy is limited to in-frame clones, with some not included. The profile covers tens of thousands of clones, none occurring a single time. The sequencing sample was made of peripheral blood mononuclear cells. Every receptor here comes from a person aged 18-70 years in good health.

This clone was seen at least ten times. The read ends 3 residues shy of where the CDR3 ends; the end is completed using the germline J gene. V is TRBV20-1 and J is TRBJ2-4; a weak D match, TRBD1 (6 bases). Germline CDR1 and CDR2: DFQATT and SNEGSKA (reference sequence). The CDR3 extends over 14 amino acids. Trimming stripped 2 bases from V and 9 bases from J, with 17 bases between. The CDR3 here is CSARFWGPQGIQYF. The covered CDR3 bases are TGCAGTGCTAGATTCTGGGGGCCCCAGGGCATT.

In this sample, this clone turned up many times. The CDR3 end lies 3 residues beyond the end of the read and is filled in from the germline J gene. The V gene is TRBV18, the J gene TRBJ2-4; 9 nucleotides agree with TRBD1. CDR3 length equals 15 residues. CDR1 KGHSH and CDR2 LQKENI come from the germline V gene. V lost 3 bases and J lost 7; bases outside the gene matches: 7. The CDR3 spells CASSPRQGGMNIQYF. CDR3 DNA, as far as it was read: TGTGCCAGCTCACCTCGACAGGGGGGTATGAACATT.

Many counts were recorded for this clone. Coverage ceases 3 residues before the CDR3 finishes, and the germline J gene fills in the end. V and J are TRBV20-1 and TRBJ1-3; no reliable D call. Germline CDR1 and CDR2: DFQATT and SNEGSKA (reference sequence). The CDR3 consists of 14 residues. Trimming shortened V by 0 bases and J by 1 base, and 7 bases separated the two germline ends. The CDR3 bases that were read are TGCAGTGCTAGAGATATAGCATCTGGAAACACC. It is translated as CSARDIASGNT. The full CDR3 is CSARDIASGNTIYF.

This clone has at least ten counts. The read stops 3 residues short of the end of the CDR3; the missing end is completed from the germline J gene. The rearrangement joins TRBV5-1 to TRBJ1-6, with a possible D match to TRBD1 (5 bases). The CDR3 totals 15 residues. V was pared by 4 bases and J by 10 bases, with 18 bases between. Germline-derived CDR1 and CDR2 are SGHRS and YFSETQ. The CDR3: CASSQNTGVGSPLHF. The CDR3 DNA, read in part, is TGCGCCAGCAGCCAAAATACGGGGGTTGGATCACCC.

This clone was seen a few times. The CDR3 end is not reached by the read, which stops 3 residues before it; the germline J gene fills it in. The V and J genes are TRBV7-9 and TRBJ2-3; 7 bases fit TRBD1. The CDR3 runs to 15 residues. Germline V gene lookup returns CDR1 SEHNR and CDR2 FQNEAQ (reference sequence). CDR3 DNA (partial): TGTGCCAGCAGCCCCACGAGGGGGCCCCAAGAGACG. Translated: CASSPTRGPQET. The full CDR3 is CASSPTRGPQETQYF.

This clone occurred many times. The chain's CDR3 is CSARGLAGNLNTEAFF. The DNA read from the CDR3 is TGCAGTGCTAGAGGGTTGGCAGGTAACCTTAACACTGAA. The V gene is TRBV20-1, the J gene TRBJ1-1; D not certain. The sequence runs out 3 residues before the end of the CDR3; the remainder is reconstructed from the germline J gene. CDR3 length: 16 amino acids. The germline V gene has CDR1 DFQATT and CDR2 SNEGSKA (reference sequence). V lost 1 base and J 2 bases, leaving 17 bases between the germline ends.

This clone was seen many times. The read ends 3 residues shy of where the CDR3 ends; the end is completed using the germline J gene. Other DNA sequences within the sample encode an identical CDR3. The rearrangement joins TRBV13 to TRBJ1-2; TRBD1 might be the D (5 bases). The germline gives CDR1 PRHDT, CDR2 FYEKMQ (reference sequence). The CDR3 contains 12 residues. V was cut by 5 bases and J by 6 bases, with 10 bases left in between. The CDR3 loop is CASSIPGHGYTF. The CDR3 bases that were read are TGTGCCAGCAGCATACCAGGGCATGGC.

As concerns this clone: The CDR3 end is not reached by the read, which stops 3 residues before it; the germline J gene fills it in. The chain joins TRBV20-1 to TRBJ1-1, with 11 bases aligning to TRBD1. This CDR3 is 13 amino acids long. V gave up 5 bases and J gave up 1 base; unmatched junction bases: 0. Looked up from germline, CDR1 is DFQATT and CDR2 is SNEGSKA (reference sequence). CDR3 region: CSAGQGANTEAFF. The covered CDR3 bases are TGCAGTGCTGGACAGGGGGCGAACACTGAA.

As for this clone: The sequenced fragment ends 3 residues before the CDR3 boundary, so the rest is inferred from the germline J gene. The chain combines TRBV19 with TRBJ2-3; D may be TRBD1 (5 bases). Germline V CDR1 and CDR2: LNHDA, SQIVND (reference sequence). The germline V and J ends were trimmed by 6 bases and 2 bases, with 15 bases remaining between them. The CDR3 has 15 amino acids. CDR3 bases read: TGTGCCAGTAGCGACAGCCCAACATACACAGATACG. It is translated as CASSDSPTYTDT. The complete CDR3 sequence is CASSDSPTYTDTQYF.

In this sample, this clone turned up many times. Coverage ceases 3 residues before the CDR3 finishes, and the germline J gene fills in the end. V is TRBV6-2 or TRBV6-3 and J is TRBJ2-3; D is possibly TRBD2 (6 bases). CDR1 is MNHEY and CDR2 is SVGEGT in the germline V gene. V was shortened by 4 bases and J by 6 bases, with 20 bases between the two germline ends. The CDR3 has 16 amino acids. The sequenced part of the CDR3 DNA is TGTGCCAGCAGTTCGTATCGGGCAGCCGCGGGGGATACG. Residues: CASSSYRAAAGDT. The entire CDR3 protein is CASSSYRAAAGDTQYF.

This clone has a count of ten or more. The CDR3 end is not reached by the read, which stops 3 residues before it; the germline J gene fills it in. The chain carries TRBV7-6 and TRBJ2-5; 8 bases align to TRBD1. CDR3 length: 17 residues. The V gene end was trimmed by 2 bases and the J gene end by 5 bases; junction bases not matched to a gene: 13. Germline lookup yields CDR1 SGHVS and CDR2 FNYEAQ. The sequenced part of the CDR3 DNA is TGTGCCAGCAGCTTAAATAGGAGAACAGGGGGGTGGGAGACC. This encodes CASSLNRRTGGWET. The full CDR3 protein reads CASSLNRRTGGWETQYF.

The table lists this clone with many counts. The CDR3 end lies 3 residues beyond the end of the read and is filled in from the germline J gene. This rearrangement joins TRBV5-6 to TRBJ1-5, with 8 positions matching TRBD1. With 4 bases clipped from V and 3 bases from J, the junction kept 3 bases outside the gene matches. This CDR3 has 14 amino acids. The germline V gene encodes CDR1 SGHDT and CDR2 YYEEEE. The sequenced CDR3 bases are TGTGCCAGCAGCCTGACAGGGGTCAATCAGCCC. The encoded protein is CASSLTGVNQP. The full CDR3 reads CASSLTGVNQPQHF. The full variable domain, in which reference TRBV5-6 and TRBJ1-5 provide the parts outside the CDR3, is DAGVTQSPTHLIKTRGQQVTLRCSPKSGHDTVSWYQQALGQGPQFIFQYYEEEERQRGNFPDRFSGHQFPNYSSELNVNALLLGDSALYLCASSLTGVNQPQHFGDGTRLSIL.

About this clone: The CDR3 is cut off 3 residues early in the read; its end comes from the germline J gene. The same CDR3 can be traced to other DNA sequences in this sample. The rearrangement joins TRBV6-2 or TRBV6-3 to TRBJ1-3; D unresolved. CDR1 and CDR2 from the germline V gene are MNHEY and SVGEGT. Between the trimmed V and J ends, which lost 5 bases and 6 bases, there was a span of 11 bases. CDR3 length: 13 residues. Incomplete CDR3 DNA: TGTGCCAGCAGTGACACGGCCGCAAACACC. Translating gives CASSDTAANT. The whole CDR3 reads CASSDTAANTIYF.

This clone has at least ten counts. The read finishes 3 residues shy of the CDR3 end, and the germline J gene is used to complete it. V usage is TRBV11-3 and J usage is TRBJ2-6; D may be TRBD1 or TRBD2 (6 bases each). Trimming removed 5 bases from V and 7 bases from J, with 15 bases in between. Germline CDR1 is SGHNT and CDR2 is YENEEA. The CDR3 runs 15 residues. The CDR3 here is CASSPSGGGANVLTF. Incomplete CDR3 DNA: TGTGCCAGCAGCCCGAGTGGAGGGGGAGCCAACGTC.

There are a few counts of this clone. The read terminates 3 residues before the CDR3 end, so the remaining end is supplied by the germline J gene. This sequence joins TRBV6-1 and TRBJ1-2, with a tentative D call TRBD1 (5 bases). The CDR3 is made up of 12 amino acids. The germline gives CDR1 MNHNS, CDR2 SASEGT. With 4 bases removed from V and 4 bases from J, the gap between germline ends came to 7 bases. The CDR3 DNA, read in part, is TGTGCCAGCAGTGGAGACAGCTATGGC. Its protein is CASSGDSYG. The complete CDR3 reads CASSGDSYGYTF.

This clone was seen repeatedly, ten times or more. The germline gene is not matched at one end of the junction; a read error may be the cause. The CDR3 bases that were read are TGCGCCAGCAGCCAAGAGGAGAACCAGGGAGGTACAGATACG. The encoded protein is CASSQEENQGGTDT. In full, the CDR3 reads CASSQEENQGGTDTQYF. This rearrangement joins TRBV4-2 to TRBJ2-3; D is perhaps TRBD2 (6 bases). With the read ending 3 residues before the CDR3 end, the germline J gene is used to fill in that end. Germline CDR1 reads LGHNA; CDR2 reads YNFKEQ. The CDR3 is 17 residues long.

Ten or more counts support this clone. The read stops 3 residues short of the end of the CDR3; the missing end is completed from the germline J gene. The J gene is TRBJ1-6, the V gene TRBV6-2 or TRBV6-3; tentative D call: TRBD1 (5 bases). This CDR3 contains 16 residues. Germline assignment: CDR1 MNHEY and CDR2 SVGEGT. Trimming pared 8 bases from V and 0 bases from J, leaving 14 bases between. CDR3 bases read: TGTGCCAGCGCATCAGGGCTTAGCTCCTATAATTCACCC. Translating gives CASASGLSSYNSP. The whole CDR3 protein reads CASASGLSSYNSPLHF.

This clone was counted many times. The read stops 3 residues short of the end of the CDR3; the missing end is completed from the germline J gene. This chain connects TRBV14 to TRBJ2-7; D is undetermined. Trimming took 2 bases from V and 2 from J, leaving 13 bases between them. The V gene's germline CDR1 is SGHDN and CDR2 FVKESK. CDR3 length: 15 amino acids. CDR3 DNA (partial): TGTGCCAGCAGCCAACATAAGGGCAGCCCCTACGAG. Its translation is CASSQHKGSPYE. Given in full, the CDR3 is CASSQHKGSPYEQYF. Based on the CDR3 plus reference TRBV14 and TRBJ2-7, the full variable domain is EAGVTQFPSHSVIEKGQTVTLRCDPISGHDNLYWYRRVMGKEIKFLLHFVKESKQDESGMPNNRFLAERTGGTYSTLKVQPAELEDSGVYFCASSQHKGSPYEQYFGPGTRLTVT.

This clone was observed at least ten times. The observed sequence ends 3 residues before the CDR3 terminus, with the missing tail filled in from the germline J gene. V gene TRBV7-2 combines with J gene TRBJ2-7; tentative D call: TRBD1 (5 bases). The CDR3 runs to 14 residues. The germline V and J ends were trimmed by 3 bases and 3 bases, with 12 bases remaining between them. CDR1 SGHTA and CDR2 FQGNSA come from the germline V gene. The CDR3 spells CASSLGRAFYEQYF. The part of the CDR3 DNA that was read is TGTGCCAGCAGCTTGGGGCGTGCATTCTACGAG.

This clone was found many times. Coverage ceases 3 residues before the CDR3 finishes, and the germline J gene fills in the end. V usage is TRBV20-1 and J usage is TRBJ2-7; 7 bases line up with TRBD1. The germline CDR1 and CDR2 sequences are DFQATT and SNEGSKA (reference sequence). V trimming: 4 bases; J trimming: 5 bases; junction bases outside the gene matches: 17. This CDR3 contains 16 residues. The CDR3 here is CSANAPRQGLKDEQYF. The part of the CDR3 DNA that was read is TGCAGTGCTAACGCGCCCAGACAGGGCCTTAAAGACGAG.

In its sample, this clone was seen many times. The read finishes 3 residues shy of the CDR3 end, and the germline J gene is used to complete it. The chain uses TRBV9 and TRBJ2-3; weak D call: TRBD1 (6 bases). The CDR3 has 15 residues. The V end lost 3 bases, the J end lost 2 bases, and 13 bases lay between the germline ends. Germline lookup yields CDR1 SGDLS and CDR2 YYNGEE. CDR3 residues: CASSAGTISTDTQYF. The DNA read from the CDR3 is TGTGCCAGCAGCGCGGGGACAATTTCCACAGATACG.

This clone was observed many times. This CDR3 reads CSARQGDWNTEAFF. CDR3 DNA, as far as it was read: TGCAGTGCGAGACAGGGGGACTGGAACACTGAA. The V gene is TRBV20-1, the J gene TRBJ1-1, with 9 bases that match TRBD1. Read data end 3 residues before the CDR3 end; the end is taken from the germline J gene. Per germline, CDR1 DFQATT and CDR2 SNEGSKA (reference sequence). This CDR3 is 14 amino acids long. After removal of 6 bases from V and 1 base from J, the junction contained 6 bases not matched to a gene.

There are many counts of this clone. The missing CDR3 end, 3 residues past where the read stops, is filled in from the germline J gene. The rearrangement links TRBV5-1 to TRBJ1-2; D may be TRBD1 (6 bases). Germline lookup yields CDR1 SGHRS and CDR2 YFSETQ. There are 14 residues in the CDR3. Between the trimmed V and J ends, which lost 4 bases and 7 bases, there was a span of 17 bases. The CDR3 protein is CASSLGAVISGYTF. CDR3 bases read: TGCGCCAGCAGCCTGGGGGCAGTTATCTCTGGC. Full variable domain (remainder filled in from reference TRBV5-1 and TRBJ1-2): KAGVTQTPRYLIKTRGQQVTLSCSPISGHRSVSWYQQTPGQGLQFLFEYFSETQRNKGNFPGRFSGRQFSNSRSEMNVSTLELGDSALYLCASSLGAVISGYTFGSGTRLTVV.

Details on this clone: At one end, the junction sequence differs from germline, possibly due to a read error. The DNA ends 3 residues before the CDR3 does, and the rest of the CDR3 is filled in from the germline J gene. Distinct nucleotide sequences in the sample also encode this CDR3. The V gene is TRBV7-9, the J gene TRBJ1-3; the match to TRBD1 covers 8 bases. This CDR3 contains 14 residues. Germline V gene lookup returns CDR1 SEHNR and CDR2 FQNEAQ (reference sequence). The CDR3 reads CASSPTGVLNTIYF. The CDR3 DNA, read in part, is TGTGCCAGCAGCCCGACAGGGGTTCTAAACACA.

This clone was detected many times. The CDR3 end falls 3 residues outside the read, so it is completed with the germline J gene. The gene calls are TRBV29-1 and TRBJ2-2; 7 bases fit TRBD1. The J segment lost 4 bases and the V segment lost 7 bases, leaving 12 bases of the junction unmatched. Germline V lookup: CDR1 SQVTM, CDR2 ANQGSEA. The CDR3 length is 15 residues. The covered CDR3 bases are TGCAGCGCCTGTACAGGGGCCTGGGGCACCGGGGAG. Amino acids: CSACTGAWGTGE. The whole CDR3 reads CSACTGAWGTGELFF.

This clone was recorded at least ten times. The CDR3 sequence: CASSGRGRNTEAFF. Partial CDR3 DNA: TGTGCCAGCAGCGGGAGGGGCAGGAACACTGAA. The chain employs TRBV7-9 and TRBJ1-1, with a tentative D call TRBD1 (5 bases). The missing CDR3 end, 3 residues past where the read stops, is filled in from the germline J gene. Germline V gene data show CDR1 as SEHNR and CDR2 as FQNEAQ (reference sequence). CDR3 length: 14 residues. V was clipped by 5 bases and J by 1 base, with 11 bases between them.

This clone was observed many times. The sequence runs out 3 residues before the end of the CDR3; the remainder is reconstructed from the germline J gene. This rearrangement joins TRBV19 to TRBJ2-1; 12 positions match TRBD2. Looked up from germline, CDR1 is LNHDA and CDR2 is SQIVND (reference sequence). CDR3 length: 15 amino acids. Trimming cost V 6 bases and J 5 bases; bases outside gene matches: 5. CDR3 bases read: TGTGCCAGTAGCCCCCTAGCGGGGGGGCACAATGAG. Protein: CASSPLAGGHNE. The whole CDR3 region reads CASSPLAGGHNEQFF.